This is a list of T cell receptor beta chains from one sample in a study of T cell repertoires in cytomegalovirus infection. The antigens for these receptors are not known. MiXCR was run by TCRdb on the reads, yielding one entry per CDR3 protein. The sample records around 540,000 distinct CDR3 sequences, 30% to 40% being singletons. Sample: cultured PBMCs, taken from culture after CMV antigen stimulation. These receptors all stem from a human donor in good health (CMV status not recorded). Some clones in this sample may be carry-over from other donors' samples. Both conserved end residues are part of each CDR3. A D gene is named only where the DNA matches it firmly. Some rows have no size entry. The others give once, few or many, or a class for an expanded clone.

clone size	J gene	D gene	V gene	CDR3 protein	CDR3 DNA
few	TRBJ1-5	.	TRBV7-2	CASSLTLTRAGQPQHF	TGTGCCAGCAGCTTAACCCTTACAAGGGCAGGTCAGCCCCAGCATTTT
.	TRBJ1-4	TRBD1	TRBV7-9	CASRTQGSDEKLFF	TGTGCCAGCAGAACACAGGGGAGCGATGAAAAACTGTTTTTT
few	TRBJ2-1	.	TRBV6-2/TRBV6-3	CASSYGGRNSYNEQFF	TGTGCCAGCAGTTACGGGGGTAGGAACTCCTACAATGAGCAGTTCTTC
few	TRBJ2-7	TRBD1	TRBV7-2	CASSEGAEVWTSYEQYF	TGTGCCAGCAGCGAGGGGGCAGAAGTCTGGACTTCCTACGAGCAGTACTTC
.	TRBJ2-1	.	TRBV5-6	CASRNRDPRLNEQFF	TGTGCCAGCAGGAACCGGGACCCCCGACTCAATGAGCAGTTCTTC
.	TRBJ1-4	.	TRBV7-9	CASSLGLGPEKLFF	TGTGCCAGCAGCTTAGGTCTTGGGCCTGAAAAACTGTTTTTT
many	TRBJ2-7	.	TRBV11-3	CASSLRDTSSYEQYF	TGTGCCAGCAGCCTACGGGACACCAGCTCCTACGAGCAGTACTTC
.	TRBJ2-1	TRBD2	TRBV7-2	CASSPLALRGSGVNEQFF	TGTGCCAGCAGCCCACTAGCGCTGAGGGGCTCGGGGGTCAATGAGCAGTTCTTC
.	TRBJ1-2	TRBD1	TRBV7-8	CASSLGIDRGDGYTF	TGTGCCAGCAGCTTAGGGATAGACAGGGGAGATGGCTACACCTTC
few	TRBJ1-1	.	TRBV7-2	CASQRGAFDTEAFF	TGTGCCAGCCAGCGGGGGGCTTTTGACACTGAAGCTTTCTTT
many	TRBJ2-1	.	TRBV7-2	CASSSLGYGDEQFF	TGTGCCAGCAGCTCCCTCGGATATGGCGATGAGCAGTTCTTC